A single sample gave rise to the 16 T cell receptor beta chains below, sequenced in a study of human T cells and chemical hapten exposure (dated by TCRdb to the early 2020s). The time point label on this specimen signifies: healthy volunteer bleed at 6 weeks. Total RNA was extracted from unfractionated whole blood that had been collected in Tempus Blood RNA tubes. Library prep was done by RACE. The instrument was a NextSeq 500. The public reads were run again by TCRdb, first through fastp at Q25 and then through MiXCR, and only productive beta chains were kept. Entries that share a CDR3 protein sequence are merged under the most common genes and DNA. This sample holds some 78,000 distinct CDR3 sequences; approximately 8% were observed only once. The ten largest clones add up to approximately 1.4% of the sample. The sample taken for sequencing was whole blood. These receptors were collected from a male donor in good health. Some clones in this sample may be carry-over from other donors' samples.

This sequence joins TRBV25-1 and TRBJ2-1; 7 nucleotides align to TRBD1. The germline V gene encodes CDR1 MGHDK and CDR2 SYGVNS. V shed 5 bases and J 6 bases; nucleotides not matched to a gene: 7. The CDR3 consists of 14 residues. The DNA for the CDR3 is TGTGCCAGCAGTCTGGGACAGAACACCAATGAGCAGTTCTTC. Protein: CASSLGQNTNEQFF.

A few counts support this clonotype. The chain has TRBV27 and TRBJ1-5; 7 bases line up with TRBD1. The CDR3 covers 17 residues. CDR1 is MNHEY and CDR2 is SMNVEV in the germline V gene (reference sequence). Trimming took 1 base from V and 0 from J; bases not matched to a gene: 6. CDR3 nucleotides: TGTGCCAGCAGTTTATGGACAGGCAGAGATAGCAATCAGCCCCAGCATTTT. This encodes CASSLWTGRDSNQPQHF.

The rearrangement links TRBV12-3 or TRBV12-4 to TRBJ2-7, with TRBD2 matching 10 bases. CDR3 length: 15 residues. V was pared by 6 bases and J by 2 bases, with 7 bases of the junction left unmatched. The CDR3 DNA sequence: TGTGCCAGCAGGGAGACTAGCGGGCTGCCCTACGAGCAGTACTTC. Its protein is CASRETSGLPYEQYF.

This chain connects TRBV6-5 to TRBJ2-2, with 7 bases lining up with TRBD1. The ends lost 6 bases at V and 4 bases at J; junction bases unmatched: 5. This CDR3 contains 14 residues. The germline V gene has CDR1 MNHEY and CDR2 SVGAGI. CDR3 nucleotides: TGTGCCAGCAGAGAGGACAGGAGCACCGGGGAGCTGTTTTTT. Translating gives CASREDRSTGELFF.

This clonotype was observed a handful of times. The chain recombines TRBV6-2 or TRBV6-3 with TRBJ2-3; 7 nucleotides line up with TRBD2. CDR3 length: 13 residues. Germline lookup yields CDR1 MNHEY and CDR2 SVGEGT. The V and J ends lost 6 bases and 3 bases, in that order; junction bases with no gene match: 3. CDR3 amino acids: CASSRLATDTQYF. As DNA, the CDR3 is TGTGCCAGCAGCCGACTAGCAACAGATACGCAGTATTTT.

The chain combines TRBV20-1 with TRBJ2-7; TRBD2 matches 9 bases. V was clipped by 3 bases and J by 7 bases; unmatched bases: 7. This CDR3 is 13 amino acids long. CDR1 and CDR2 from the germline V gene are DFQATT and SNEGSKA (reference sequence). This CDR3 is CSARASGIPEQYF. DNA of the CDR3: TGCAGTGCTAGGGCTAGCGGGATCCCTGAGCAGTACTTC.

V is TRBV4-3 and J is TRBJ2-1, with TRBD2 as a possible D gene (6 bases). The CDR3 sequence is 16 residues long. Germline assignment: CDR1 LGHNA and CDR2 YSLEER. Trimming left V 0 bases short and J 7 bases short, with 16 bases between. CDR3 amino acids: CASSQDALARVNEQFF. The CDR3 DNA is TGCGCCAGCAGCCAAGATGCGCTAGCGCGCGTGAATGAGCAGTTCTTC.

The V call is TRBV29-1, the J call TRBJ1-5; perhaps TRBD1 as D (5 bases). Trimming took off 6 bases at V and 2 bases at J, with 11 bases between the two ends. Germline V gene lookup returns CDR1 SQVTM and CDR2 ANQGSEA. The CDR3 contains 13 residues. CDR3 loop: CSVLGGGNQPQHF. CDR3 nucleotide sequence: TGCAGCGTCCTGGGGGGGGGCAATCAGCCCCAGCATTTT.

V is TRBV7-9 and J is TRBJ1-1; 10 bases line up with TRBD1. The ends lost 5 bases at V and 7 bases at J; junction bases unmatched: 4. CDR1 is SEHNR, CDR2 FQNEAQ, per germline (reference sequence). CDR3 length: 13 amino acids. The CDR3 nucleotides are TGTGCCAGCAGCCCCGGACAGGGGGTTGAAGCTTTCTTT. It encodes CASSPGQGVEAFF.

This clonotype was detected many times. The chain couples TRBV6-6 to TRBJ1-5; 10 bases line up with TRBD1. The V gene's germline CDR1 is MNHNY and CDR2 SVGAGI (reference sequence). The junction had 9 bases not matched to a gene; V was cut back by 6 bases and J by 4 bases. This CDR3 contains 16 residues. The CDR3 sequence: CASRDTDRGANQPQHF. CDR3 in DNA: TGTGCCAGCAGAGACACGGACAGGGGGGCAAATCAGCCCCAGCATTTT.

This clonotype came up a few times. J is TRBJ2-3 and V is TRBV13, with 9 bases matching TRBD1. The CDR3 sequence is 17 residues long. V gave up 4 bases and J gave up 2 bases; unmatched junction bases: 10. Germline V gene lookup returns CDR1 PRHDT and CDR2 FYEKMQ (reference sequence). The CDR3, as DNA: TGTGCCAGCAGCTCGCCGGGACAGGGATTAATCACAGATACGCAGTATTTT. Protein: CASSSPGQGLITDTQYF.

This clonotype was seen only a few times. The chain carries TRBV4-1 and TRBJ2-5, with D tentatively TRBD1 (6 bases). Germline CDR1 is MGHRA and CDR2 is YSYEKL. V shed 1 base and J shed 1 base, with 7 bases lying between them. CDR3 length equals 14 residues. CDR3 protein: CASSQVDSQETQYF. The CDR3 nucleotides are TGCGCCAGCAGCCAAGTGGACAGCCAAGAGACCCAGTACTTC.

This clonotype has just a few counts. J is TRBJ1-6 and V is TRBV7-8, with 9 bases fitting TRBD1. The J segment lost 7 bases and the V segment lost 6 bases, leaving 7 bases of the junction unmatched. Germline V gene sequence: CDR1 SGHVS, CDR2 FQNEAQ. This CDR3 is 15 amino acids long. CDR3 nucleotides: TGTGCCAGCAGAGAACAGGGGGCGCGGAATTCACCCCTCCACTTT. Its protein product is CASREQGARNSPLHF.

Here the CDR3 reads CASKWGGLADTQYF. CDR3 coding DNA: TGTGCCAGCAAATGGGGCGGCTTGGCAGATACGCAGTATTTT. The V gene is TRBV7-2, the J gene TRBJ2-3; a weak D match, TRBD1 (5 bases). Trimming cost V 7 bases and J 4 bases, with 15 bases left between them. The V gene's germline CDR1 is SGHTA and CDR2 FQGNSA. The CDR3 runs 14 residues.

Ten or more counts support this clonotype. The V call is TRBV20-1, the J call TRBJ2-3; TRBD2 matches 15 bases. This CDR3 comprises 18 residues. CDR1 and CDR2 (germline): DFQATT, SNEGSKA (reference sequence). V trimming: 5 bases; J trimming: 1 base; junction bases outside the gene matches: 10. CDR3 in amino acids: CSAGLAGGPSPRTDTQYF. The CDR3 DNA sequence: TGCAGTGCTGGACTAGCGGGAGGGCCGAGTCCCCGCACAGATACGCAGTATTTT.

This clonotype was seen a handful of times. This chain uses TRBV2 with TRBJ2-7, with D perhaps given as TRBD1 or TRBD2 (5 bases each). The V gene lost 7 bases and the J gene lost 2 bases, with 18 bases spanning the gap. From germline, CDR1 is SNHLY and CDR2 FYNNEI. CDR3 length equals 15 residues. DNA for the CDR3: TGTGCCAGCACCCAAACAGGAGGAAGAACCTACGAGCAGTACTTC. It translates to CASTQTGGRTYEQYF.